This T cell receptor beta chain was captured in a study of human T cells and chemical hapten exposure. Turning to the study itself: For sensitization, 2% DPC was applied to an approximately 2 cm by approximately 2 cm patch of upper inner arm skin.

CDR3 length equals 15 residues. V dropped 5 bases and J dropped 6 bases, with 20 bases sitting between them. Study-wide points: TCRs whose frequency exceeded 1 in 1000 remained the same following DPC sensitization. Positively correlated with patch test score were the counts of PT1 expanded TCRs.

As the library was built, unique molecular identifiers were attached to individual cDNA molecules. One entry per CDR3 protein, called by TCRdb with MiXCR from the RACE reads. Among 110,000 or so distinct CDR3 sequences listed, roughly a tenth were seen once. Time point specified: patch test 2, 6 weeks after DPC sensitization. Treatment specified: therapeutic diphenylcyclopropenone sensitization with weekly scalp DPC. This clonotype occurred many times. Its cognate antigen is unknown. Sequenced material: whole blood, taken in connection with sensitization to the hapten diphenylcyclopropenone (DPC). The clonotype was recovered from a woman in her forties with alopecia areata. Some clones in this sample may be carry-over from other donors' samples. V gene TRBV12-3 or TRBV12-4 combines with J gene TRBJ2-7; D assignment may be TRBD1 or TRBD2 (5 bases each). Here the CDR3 DNA reads TGTGCCAGCAGTCCAGCAGCGAGGGGCATTCCCGAGCAGTACTTC. Its protein product is CASSPAARGIPEQYF.